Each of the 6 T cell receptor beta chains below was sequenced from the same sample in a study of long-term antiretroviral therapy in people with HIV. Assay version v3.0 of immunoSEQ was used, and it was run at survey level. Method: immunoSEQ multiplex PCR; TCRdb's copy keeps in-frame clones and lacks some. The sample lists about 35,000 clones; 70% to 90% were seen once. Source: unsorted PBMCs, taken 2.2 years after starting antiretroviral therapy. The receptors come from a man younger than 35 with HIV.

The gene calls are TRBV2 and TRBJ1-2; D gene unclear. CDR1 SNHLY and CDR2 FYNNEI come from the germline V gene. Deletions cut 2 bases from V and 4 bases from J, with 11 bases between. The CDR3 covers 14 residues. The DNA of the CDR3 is TGTGCCAGCAGTGAAAGTAGACTGGGCTATGGCTACACCTTC. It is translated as CASSESRLGYGYTF.

The CDR3 reads CASTRDHLQDEQFF. CDR3 sequence (DNA): TGTGCCAGCACCCGGGACCATCTACAGGATGAGCAGTTCTTC. The chain carries TRBV6-1 and TRBJ2-1; D is perhaps TRBD1 or TRBD2 (5 bases each). The CDR3 sequence is 14 residues long. The germline V gene encodes CDR1 MNHNS and CDR2 SASEGT. V was pared by 7 bases and J by 8 bases, with 18 bases between.

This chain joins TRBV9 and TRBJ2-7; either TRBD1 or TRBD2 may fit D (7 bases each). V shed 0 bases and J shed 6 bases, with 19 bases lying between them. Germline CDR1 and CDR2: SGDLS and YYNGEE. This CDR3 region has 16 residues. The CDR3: CASSVGSGMRGPEQYF. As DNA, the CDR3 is TGTGCCAGCAGCGTAGGGAGCGGGATGAGGGGGCCCGAGCAGTACTTC.

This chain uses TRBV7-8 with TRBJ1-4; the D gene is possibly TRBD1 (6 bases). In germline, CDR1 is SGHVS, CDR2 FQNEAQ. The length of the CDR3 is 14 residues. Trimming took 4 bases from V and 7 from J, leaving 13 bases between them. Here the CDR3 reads CASSSETGGEKLFF. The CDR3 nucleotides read TGTGCCAGCAGCTCCGAGACAGGAGGTGAAAAACTGTTTTTT. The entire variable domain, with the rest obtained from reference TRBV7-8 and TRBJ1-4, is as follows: GAGVSQSPRYKVAKRGQDVALRCDPISGHVSLFWYQQALGQGPEFLTYFQNEAQLDKSGLPSDRFFAERPEGSVSTLKIQRTQQEDSAVYLCASSSETGGEKLFFGSGTQLSVL.

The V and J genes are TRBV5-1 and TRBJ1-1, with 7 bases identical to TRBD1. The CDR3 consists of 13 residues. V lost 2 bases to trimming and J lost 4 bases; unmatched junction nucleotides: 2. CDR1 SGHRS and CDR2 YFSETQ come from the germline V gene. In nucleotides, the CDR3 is TGCGCCAGCAGCTTAACAGGGGTCACTGAAGCTTTCTTT. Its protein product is CASSLTGVTEAFF.

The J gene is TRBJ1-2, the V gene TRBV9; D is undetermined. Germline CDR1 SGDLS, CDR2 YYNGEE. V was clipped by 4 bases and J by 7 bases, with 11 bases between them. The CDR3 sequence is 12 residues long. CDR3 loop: CASSRVTRGYTF. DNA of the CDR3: TGTGCCAGCAGCCGAGTAACCCGTGGCTACACCTTC.